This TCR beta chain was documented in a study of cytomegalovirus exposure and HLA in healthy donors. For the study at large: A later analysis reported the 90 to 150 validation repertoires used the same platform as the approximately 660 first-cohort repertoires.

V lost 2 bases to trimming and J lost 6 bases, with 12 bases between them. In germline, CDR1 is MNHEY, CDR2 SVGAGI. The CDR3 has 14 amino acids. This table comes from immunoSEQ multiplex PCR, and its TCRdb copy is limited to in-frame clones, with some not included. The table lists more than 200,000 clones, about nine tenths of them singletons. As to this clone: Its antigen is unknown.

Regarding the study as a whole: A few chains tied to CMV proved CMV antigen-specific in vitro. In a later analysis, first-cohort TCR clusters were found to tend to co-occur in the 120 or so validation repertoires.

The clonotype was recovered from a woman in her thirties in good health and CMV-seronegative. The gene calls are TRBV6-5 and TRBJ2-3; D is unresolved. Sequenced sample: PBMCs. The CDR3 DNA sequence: TGTGCCAGCAGTTACCGGGTTCTGGGGGATACGCAGTATTTT. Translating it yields CASSYRVLGDTQYF.